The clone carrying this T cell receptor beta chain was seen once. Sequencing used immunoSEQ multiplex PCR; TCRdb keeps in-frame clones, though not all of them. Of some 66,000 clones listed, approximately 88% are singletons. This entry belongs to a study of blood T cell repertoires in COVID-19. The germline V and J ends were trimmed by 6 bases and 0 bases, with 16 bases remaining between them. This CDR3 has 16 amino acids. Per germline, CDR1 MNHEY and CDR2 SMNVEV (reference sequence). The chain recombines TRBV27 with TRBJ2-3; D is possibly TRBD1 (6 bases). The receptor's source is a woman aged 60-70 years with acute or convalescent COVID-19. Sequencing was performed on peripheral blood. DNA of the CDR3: TGTGCCAGCAGCCCCCCCGGGACACCTAGCACAGATACGCAGTATTTT. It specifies CASSPPGTPSTDTQYF.